The 27 T cell receptor beta chains presented below share a single source sample, sequenced in a study of vaccination and CD4 T cells after COVID-19. Treatment denoted: roughly 10-day PBMC culture with coronavirus spike peptide pools or control peptides (ViraFEST assay). Antigens for these TCRs are unknown. Sequenced with the Oncomine TCR Beta short-read assay was DNA taken from cultured CD4+ T cells. TCRdb re-analysed the PCR reads in MiXCR, keeping a single row per CDR3 protein. The sample gives 7,500 to 9,500 distinct CDR3 sequences, around 50% of which show up once; 6% to 8.5% is in the top ten. Sequenced input: CD4+ T cells from blood, cultured in vitro. These receptors all come from a human donor who had recovered from COVID-19.

This clonotype was seen a handful of times. The chain links TRBV7-8 to TRBJ2-4; TRBD1 agrees at 7 bases. Losses at the gene ends were 5 bases for V and 6 bases for J; bases not matched to a gene: 7. This CDR3 is 14 amino acids long. Germline V gene sequence: CDR1 SGHVS, CDR2 FQNEAQ. CDR3: CASSQHRDRNIQYF. In nucleotides, the CDR3 is TGTGCCAGCAGCCAACACCGGGACAGAAACATTCAGTACTTC.

This chain uses TRBV6-5 with TRBJ1-5, with D possibly TRBD1 on 6 matching bases. In germline, CDR1 is MNHEY, CDR2 SVGAGI. V lost 2 bases and J lost 4, with 12 bases in between. The CDR3 runs to 15 residues. CDR3 nucleotides: TGTGCCAGCAGTTACGATACAGGACAGAATCAGCCCCAGCATTTT. This translates into CASSYDTGQNQPQHF.

V and J are TRBV19 and TRBJ2-5; possibly TRBD1 or TRBD2 for D (5 bases each). CDR1 and CDR2 (germline): LNHDA, SQIVND (reference sequence). The CDR3 sequence is 13 residues long. V lost 10 bases, J lost 4 bases, and 16 bases lay in between. CDR3: CATRGGAGETQYF. The CDR3 DNA sequence: TGTGCCACCAGAGGTGGGGCGGGAGAGACCCAGTACTTC. The variable domain in full, with the rest retrieved from reference TRBV19 and TRBJ2-5, is DGGITQSPKYLFRKEGQNVTLSCEQNLNHDAMYWYRQDPGQGLRLIYYSQIVNDFQKGDIAEGYSVSREKKESFPLTVTSAQKNPTAFYLCATRGGAGETQYFGPGTRLLVL.

CDR3 bases: TGTGCCAGCAGTGTCGATCACAGGGGGATCTCCTACGAGCAGTACTTC. It translates to CASSVDHRGISYEQYF. This chain joins TRBV6-1 and TRBJ2-5; 8 nucleotides agree with TRBD1. The end of the DNA fits TRBJ2-7 better, so the J call may be wrong. CDR3 length: 16 residues. CDR1 and CDR2 (germline): MNHNS, SASEGT.

V is TRBV5-1 and J is TRBJ1-2, with a possible D match to TRBD1 (5 bases). Germline V lookup: CDR1 SGHRS, CDR2 YFSETQ. Deletions cut 5 bases from V and 8 bases from J, with 16 bases between. The CDR3 is 13 residues long. In nucleotides, the CDR3 is TGCGCCAGCAGTTTTTCTCGGGGGGACGGCTACACCTTC. This translates into CASSFSRGDGYTF.

The DNA for the CDR3 is TGTGCCAGCAGCATGGACAGGTACGGCTACACCTTC. Translation gives CASSMDRYGYTF. The gene calls are TRBV5-4 and TRBJ1-2; 7 bases are a match to TRBD1. The germline gives CDR1 SGHNT, CDR2 YYREEE (reference sequence). The CDR3 contains 12 residues. V dropped 4 bases and J dropped 8; count of bases not matched to a gene: 5.

The V call is TRBV7-2, the J call TRBJ2-4; D is uncertain. The CDR3 covers 15 residues. The germline CDR1 and CDR2 sequences are SGHTA and FQGNSA. Trimming took 1 base from V and 7 from J, leaving 14 bases between them. For the CDR3, the DNA is TGTGCCAGCAGCTTAGTAGGGCTCGGGTCGAACATTCAGTACTTC. It codes for CASSLVGLGSNIQYF.

The rearrangement joins TRBV7-9 to TRBJ1-3; D ambiguous. The germline CDR1 and CDR2 sequences are SEHNR and FQNEAQ (reference sequence). CDR3 length: 12 residues. V lost 1 base to trimming and J lost 9 bases, with 7 bases between them. The CDR3, as DNA: TGTGCCAGCAGCTTAGAGGTGGGCACCATATATTTT. Amino acid sequence: CASSLEVGTIYF.

This chain links TRBV4-1 with TRBJ1-5; D call uncertain. Germline CDR1 reads MGHRA; CDR2 reads YSYEKL. CDR3 length: 17 amino acids. Trimming cost V 1 base and J 0 bases, with 13 bases left between them. The CDR3 spells CASSQVFAANSNQPQHF. CDR3 DNA: TGCGCCAGCAGCCAAGTTTTCGCCGCTAATAGCAATCAGCCCCAGCATTTT.

The gene calls are TRBV19 and TRBJ2-5; D ambiguous. Trimming took off 5 bases at V and 2 bases at J, with 18 bases between the two ends. Per germline, CDR1 LNHDA and CDR2 SQIVND (reference sequence). The CDR3 runs to 16 residues. The CDR3 DNA sequence: TGTGCCAGTAGTGTCCGTCACCGGGCCAAACAAGAGACCCAGTACTTC. Its protein product is CASSVRHRAKQETQYF.

The chain is built from TRBV24-1 and TRBJ1-5; possibly TRBD1 for D (5 bases). The germline V gene has CDR1 KGHDR and CDR2 SFDVKD. Deletions cut 4 bases from V and 6 bases from J, with 9 bases between. The CDR3 is 13 amino acids. CDR3 DNA: TGTGCCACCAGTGACCGGGGCTCTCAGCCCCAGCATTTT. As protein: CATSDRGSQPQHF.

This clonotype is deemed medium-sized. The chain joins TRBV7-2 to TRBJ1-1, with a possible D match to TRBD1 (6 bases). The CDR3 has 19 amino acids. The germline V gene has CDR1 SGHTA and CDR2 FQGNSA. V was trimmed by 2 bases and J by 4 bases, leaving 26 bases between them. CDR3 protein: CASSLRRLQAGESRTEAFF. In DNA form, the CDR3 reads TGTGCCAGCAGCTTAAGAAGGTTACAGGCAGGGGAAAGTCGCACTGAAGCTTTCTTT.

In this sample, this clonotype turned up a few times. The CDR3 loop reads CSAGQGGSPLHF. The CDR3 DNA is TGCAGTGCAGGACAGGGGGGTTCACCCCTCCACTTT. The V and J genes are TRBV20-1 and TRBJ1-6; 10 bases line up with TRBD1. The CDR3 has 12 amino acids. V shed 6 bases, J shed 9 bases, and the junction held 2 bases outside the gene matches. CDR1 is DFQATT and CDR2 is SNEGSKA in the germline V gene (reference sequence).

In DNA form, the CDR3 reads TGTGCCACCAGTGATGCACAGGGGGCGGTGGATCAGCCCCAGCATTTT. Its translation is CATSDAQGAVDQPQHF. The chain employs TRBV24-1 and TRBJ1-5; 9 bases fit TRBD1. This CDR3 comprises 16 residues. Per germline, CDR1 KGHDR and CDR2 SFDVKD. With 3 bases clipped from V and 5 bases from J, the junction kept 7 bases outside the gene matches.

The chain employs TRBV27 and TRBJ2-7; D gene ambiguous. There are 13 residues in the CDR3. The V gene's germline CDR1 is MNHEY and CDR2 SMNVEV (reference sequence). Trimming left V 3 bases short and J 3 bases short, with 9 bases between. CDR3 sequence: CASSFAGNYEQYF. The CDR3, as DNA: TGTGCCAGCAGTTTTGCCGGAAACTACGAGCAGTACTTC.

The chain joins TRBV12-3 or TRBV12-4 to TRBJ1-2; 9 bases fit TRBD1. This CDR3 is 14 amino acids long. J lost 4 bases, V lost 5 bases, and 5 bases had no gene match. For the CDR3, the DNA is TGTGCCAGCAGTGGGGACAGGGCGGGCTATGGCTACACCTTC. This sequence encodes CASSGDRAGYGYTF.

The chain couples TRBV6-1 to TRBJ1-2; D is unclear. Trimming left V 10 bases short and J 5 bases short, with 14 bases between. The CDR3 length is 12 residues. Looked up from germline, CDR1 is MNHNS and CDR2 is SASEGT. This chain's CDR3 is CATTEVGYGYTF. The CDR3 coding sequence is TGTGCCACCACGGAGGTGGGGTATGGCTACACCTTC.

V gene TRBV6-1 combines with J gene TRBJ2-7; 11 nucleotides match TRBD2. Per the germline V gene, CDR1 is MNHNS and CDR2 is SASEGT. V was clipped by 6 bases and J by 0 bases; unmatched bases: 10. The length of the CDR3 is 17 residues. Here the CDR3 DNA reads TGTGCCAGCAGAAGGGGGGGACTAGCGGAAAGCTCCTACGAGCAGTACTTC. Its translation: CASRRGGLAESSYEQYF.

The chain couples TRBV9 to TRBJ1-1; 8 bases are a match to TRBD1. V dropped 3 bases and J dropped 3; count of bases not matched to a gene: 10. Germline V gives CDR1 SGDLS, CDR2 YYNGEE. The CDR3 length is 16 residues. The DNA of the CDR3 is TGTGCCAGCAGCGCGGGGACAGGATTTGGTTACACTGAAGCTTTCTTT. This codes for CASSAGTGFGYTEAFF.

This chain links TRBV20-1 with TRBJ1-2, with 9 positions matching TRBD1. The ends lost 4 bases at V and 5 bases at J; junction bases unmatched: 5. Germline CDR1 reads DFQATT; CDR2 reads SNEGSKA (reference sequence). The CDR3 runs to 13 residues. The CDR3 DNA sequence: TGCAGTGCTATAACAGGGGGCGCGTATGGCTACACCTTC. As protein: CSAITGGAYGYTF.

V is TRBV5-1 and J is TRBJ2-5; a possible D gene is TRBD2 (6 bases). Germline V CDR1 and CDR2: SGHRS, YFSETQ. The length of the CDR3 is 14 residues. V was shortened by 0 bases and J by 2 bases, with 8 bases between the two germline ends. DNA of the CDR3: TGCGCCAGCAGCTTGGTCGGGGGACAAGAGACCCAGTACTTC. Protein: CASSLVGGQETQYF.

The chain joins TRBV10-3 to TRBJ1-2; 8 nucleotides align to TRBD1. V shed 6 bases, J shed 0 bases, and the junction held 3 bases outside the gene matches. The CDR3 spans 14 residues. From germline, CDR1 is ENHRY and CDR2 SYGVKD. Here the CDR3 reads CAIRQGATNYGYTF. CDR3 bases: TGTGCCATCAGGCAGGGGGCGACTAACTATGGCTACACCTTC.

This clonotype was detected only a few times. V gene TRBV20-1 combines with J gene TRBJ2-7; D gene ambiguous. This CDR3 spans 13 amino acids. CDR1 DFQATT and CDR2 SNEGSKA come from the germline V gene (reference sequence). With 0 bases removed from V and 6 bases from J, the gap between germline ends came to 12 bases. The CDR3 sequence is CSARDPALSEQYF. The CDR3 region has the DNA TGCAGTGCTAGAGATCCCGCACTGAGCGAGCAGTACTTC.

A single count supports this clonotype. This chain links TRBV7-9 with TRBJ2-7, with D possibly being TRBD1 (5 bases). V was shortened by 5 bases and J by 2 bases, with 10 bases between the two germline ends. Germline loops: CDR1 SEHNR, CDR2 FQNEAQ (reference sequence). The length of the CDR3 is 13 residues. CDR3: CASSPKGPYEQYF. CDR3 bases: TGTGCCAGCAGCCCGAAGGGGCCCTACGAGCAGTACTTC.

The chain uses TRBV7-6 and TRBJ2-5; 11 bases match TRBD2. Germline CDR1 and CDR2: SGHVS and FNYEAQ. After removal of 7 bases from V and 5 bases from J, the junction contained 9 bases not matched to a gene. This CDR3 has 15 amino acids. CDR3: CASNRLAGPRETQYF. The CDR3 DNA is TGTGCCAGCAACCGACTAGCGGGGCCCCGGGAGACCCAGTACTTC.

This clonotype was seen only a few times. This chain joins TRBV27 and TRBJ1-5; 8 bases are shared with TRBD1. This CDR3 spans 14 amino acids. Germline values: CDR1 MNHEY, CDR2 SMNVEV (reference sequence). V trimming: 7 bases; J trimming: 3 bases; junction bases outside the gene matches: 5. CDR3 amino acids: CASKPGQANQPQHF. The CDR3 bases are TGTGCCAGCAAACCGGGACAGGCCAATCAGCCCCAGCATTTT.

The chain combines TRBV29-1 with TRBJ1-5; 7 bases are a match to TRBD1. Germline CDR1 SQVTM, CDR2 ANQGSEA. J was trimmed by 4 bases and V by 6 bases; bases with no gene match: 6. This CDR3 has 13 residues. CDR3: CSVREGANQPQHF. CDR3 DNA: TGCAGCGTAAGGGAGGGGGCGAATCAGCCCCAGCATTTT.